This T cell receptor (beta chain) was profiled in a study of patients and donors after allogeneic stem cell transplantation. From the RT-PCR reads, TCRdb called clonotypes with MiXCR, one entry per CDR3 protein. The table has under 170,000 distinct CDR3 sequences, approximately 35% seen once. The V and J ends lost 1 base and 13 bases respectively, with 8 bases between them. This CDR3 has 12 residues. This sequence joins TRBV12-3 or TRBV12-4 and TRBJ1-6; no firm D call. Sequenced: blood, either unsorted or a sorted T cell fraction (not recorded which). The sequence was collected from a human donor who was either an allogeneic HSCT recipient or a stem cell or donor lymphocyte infusion donor (not recorded which). It is not recorded whose cells these are; they may come from a transplant donor. CDR3 sequence reads: CASSLGRLPLHF. The CDR3 DNA follows: TGTGCCAGCAGTTTAGGTAGGCTCCCCCTCCACTTT.